A selection of T cell receptor beta chains follows, all from one sample in a study of cytomegalovirus exposure and HLA in healthy donors. The assay was immunoSEQ multiplex PCR, and TCRdb's table has in-frame clones only and misses some. The sample lists 80,000 to 95,000 clones, roughly 92% occurring once. Material for sequencing was PBMCs. The source is a woman in her twenties or thirties in good health and CMV-seropositive. CDR3s include the opening cysteine and the closing phenylalanine or tryptophan. A D gene is named only where the DNA matches it firmly. Size is stated for part of the rows, as once, few or many counts, or as a class when the clone is expanded.

abundance: .
d_gene: .
j_gene: TRBJ1-1
v_gene: TRBV9
CDR3aa: CASSVGHLNTEAFF
CDR3nt: TGTGCCAGCAGCGTAGGACACTTGAACACTGAAGCTTTCTTT

abundance: .
d_gene: .
j_gene: TRBJ2-7
v_gene: TRBV9
CDR3aa: CASSLGLFRYEQYF
CDR3nt: TGTGCCAGCAGCTTGGGACTTTTCCGTTATGAGCAGTACTTC

abundance: .
d_gene: .
j_gene: TRBJ1-3
v_gene: TRBV19
CDR3aa: CASTLDRSSGNTIYF
CDR3nt: TGTGCCAGTACCCTGGACAGAAGCTCTGGAAACACCATATATTTT

abundance: .
d_gene: TRBD1
j_gene: TRBJ1-4
v_gene: TRBV9
CDR3aa: CASSVGTGMGWGNEKLFF
CDR3nt: TGTGCCAGCAGCGTAGGGACAGGGATGGGTTGGGGTAATGAAAAACTGTTTTTT

abundance: once
d_gene: TRBD2
j_gene: TRBJ2-1
v_gene: TRBV18
CDR3aa: CASSPRIAGMNEQFF
CDR3nt: TGTGCCAGCTCACCCAGGATAGCGGGGATGAATGAGCAGTTCTTC

abundance: .
d_gene: .
j_gene: TRBJ1-2
v_gene: TRBV28
CDR3aa: CASSPPTARWGDYGYTF
CDR3nt: TGTGCCAGCAGTCCCCCGACAGCCCGTTGGGGGGACTATGGCTACACCTTC

abundance: once
d_gene: .
j_gene: TRBJ1-1
v_gene: TRBV27
CDR3aa: CASSQFPSREAFF
CDR3nt: TGTGCCAGCAGCCAATTTCCTAGCCGAGAAGCTTTCTTT

abundance: .
d_gene: .
j_gene: TRBJ1-2
v_gene: TRBV5-5
CDR3aa: CASSLTGNPREDYGYTF
CDR3nt: TGTGCCAGCAGCTTAACCGGTAACCCTAGGGAGGACTATGGCTACACCTTC

abundance: .
d_gene: .
j_gene: TRBJ2-1
v_gene: TRBV14
CDR3aa: CASSSARFPYNEQFF
CDR3nt: TGTGCCAGCAGCTCCGCTAGGTTCCCCTACAATGAGCAGTTCTTC

abundance: .
d_gene: TRBD1
j_gene: TRBJ1-5
v_gene: TRBV28
CDR3aa: CASSLWTGDNQPQHF
CDR3nt: TGTGCCAGCAGTTTATGGACAGGGGACAATCAGCCCCAGCATTTT

abundance: .
d_gene: TRBD1
j_gene: TRBJ1-2
v_gene: TRBV9
CDR3aa: CASSDRGPIGYTF
CDR3nt: TGTGCCAGCAGCGACAGGGGGCCTATTGGCTACACCTTC

abundance: .
d_gene: .
j_gene: TRBJ2-1
v_gene: TRBV5-1
CDR3aa: CASSPPNRAWGNEQFF
CDR3nt: TGCGCCAGCAGCCCACCGAACAGGGCATGGGGCAATGAGCAGTTCTTC

abundance: .
d_gene: .
j_gene: TRBJ1-2
v_gene: TRBV4-2
CDR3aa: CASSRLQGDYGYTF
CDR3nt: TGTGCCAGCAGCCGACTACAGGGTGACTATGGCTACACCTTC

abundance: .
d_gene: TRBD2
j_gene: TRBJ2-3
v_gene: TRBV5-1
CDR3aa: CASSLEPAGATSTDTQYF
CDR3nt: TGCGCCAGCAGCTTGGAGCCAGCGGGGGCAACTAGCACAGATACGCAGTATTTT

abundance: .
d_gene: TRBD1
j_gene: TRBJ1-1
v_gene: TRBV7-9
CDR3aa: CASSLQGGTEAFF
CDR3nt: TGTGCCAGCAGCCTACAGGGGGGCACTGAAGCTTTCTTT

abundance: .
d_gene: TRBD1
j_gene: TRBJ1-5
v_gene: TRBV28
CDR3aa: CASSSGTAVGGNQPQHF
CDR3nt: TGTGCCAGCAGTTCCGGGACAGCCGTTGGGGGCAATCAGCCCCAGCATTTT

abundance: .
d_gene: TRBD2
j_gene: TRBJ2-1
v_gene: TRBV28
CDR3aa: CASRRRRTSGMWHEQFF
CDR3nt: TGTGCCAGCAGGAGGAGGAGGACTAGCGGGATGTGGCATGAGCAGTTCTTC

abundance: .
d_gene: TRBD2
j_gene: TRBJ2-2
v_gene: TRBV2
CDR3aa: CASSVTPLSGSWGHGELFF
CDR3nt: TGTGCCAGCAGTGTTACCCCCTTAAGCGGGAGTTGGGGGCACGGGGAGCTGTTTTTT

abundance: .
d_gene: TRBD2
j_gene: TRBJ2-3
v_gene: TRBV28
CDR3aa: CASSPRTSARLF
CDR3nt: TGTGCCAGCAGTCCAAGGACTAGCGCCCGTCTTTTT

abundance: .
d_gene: TRBD2
j_gene: TRBJ2-1
v_gene: TRBV28
CDR3aa: CASSFQTSGLRDEQFF
CDR3nt: TGTGCCAGCAGTTTCCAGACTAGCGGCTTAAGGGATGAGCAGTTCTTC

abundance: .
d_gene: .
j_gene: TRBJ1-1
v_gene: TRBV10-3
CDR3aa: CAISQTDTNTEAFF
CDR3nt: TGTGCCATCAGTCAAACAGACACGAACACTGAAGCTTTCTTT

abundance: .
d_gene: .
j_gene: TRBJ2-1
v_gene: TRBV11-2
CDR3aa: CASRRSRGWEQFF
CDR3nt: TGTGCCAGCAGACGATCTAGGGGTTGGGAGCAGTTCTTC

abundance: .
d_gene: .
j_gene: TRBJ2-1
v_gene: TRBV6-5
CDR3aa: CASSRGNEQFF
CDR3nt: TGTGCCAGCAGTAGAGGTAATGAGCAGTTCTTC

abundance: .
d_gene: .
j_gene: TRBJ2-2
v_gene: TRBV7-6
CDR3aa: CASSPAGSGELFF
CDR3nt: TGTGCCAGCAGCCCCGCGGGGTCCGGGGAGCTGTTTTTT

abundance: .
d_gene: .
j_gene: TRBJ1-5
v_gene: TRBV5-8
CDR3aa: CASSPGRVRGQPQHF
CDR3nt: TGTGCCAGCAGCCCCGGCAGGGTACGAGGTCAGCCCCAGCATTTT

abundance: .
d_gene: TRBD1
j_gene: TRBJ2-1
v_gene: TRBV7-9
CDR3aa: CASSFGTGAYNEQFF
CDR3nt: TGTGCCAGCAGCTTTGGGACAGGGGCGTACAATGAGCAGTTCTTC

abundance: once
d_gene: .
j_gene: TRBJ2-7
v_gene: TRBV7-9
CDR3aa: CASSSGTGAYEQYF
CDR3nt: TGTGCCAGCAGCTCCGGGACTGGGGCCTACGAGCAGTACTTC

abundance: .
d_gene: TRBD1
j_gene: TRBJ1-2
v_gene: TRBV7-6
CDR3aa: CASSLTGQGSGYGYTF
CDR3nt: TGTGCCAGCAGCTTAACGGGACAGGGATCAGGCTATGGCTACACCTTC

abundance: .
d_gene: .
j_gene: TRBJ2-5
v_gene: TRBV5-6
CDR3aa: CASSPERRLETQYF
CDR3nt: TGTGCCAGCAGCCCTGAGCGACGTCTAGAGACCCAGTACTTC

abundance: .
d_gene: TRBD1
j_gene: TRBJ1-1
v_gene: TRBV5-4
CDR3aa: CASSFRTGGVYTEAFF
CDR3nt: TGTGCCAGCAGCTTTAGGACAGGGGGCGTTTATACTGAAGCTTTCTTT

abundance: few
d_gene: .
j_gene: TRBJ1-1
v_gene: TRBV28
CDR3aa: CASSLSPDRLNTEAFF
CDR3nt: TGTGCCAGCAGTTTAAGCCCAGACAGATTGAACACTGAAGCTTTCTTT

abundance: .
d_gene: TRBD2
j_gene: TRBJ2-1
v_gene: TRBV18
CDR3aa: CASSSERVAGDEQFF
CDR3nt: TGTGCCAGCTCATCCGAAAGGGTAGCGGGCGATGAGCAGTTCTTC

abundance: .
d_gene: TRBD1
j_gene: TRBJ2-2
v_gene: TRBV11-3
CDR3aa: CASSLERWGAQGRRTGELFF
CDR3nt: TGTGCCAGCAGCTTAGAAAGGTGGGGAGCACAGGGGCGACGCACCGGGGAGCTGTTTTTT

abundance: .
d_gene: .
j_gene: TRBJ2-1
v_gene: TRBV30
CDR3aa: CAWGGSEQFF
CDR3nt: TGTGCCTGGGGGGGCAGTGAGCAGTTCTTC

abundance: .
d_gene: .
j_gene: TRBJ1-5
v_gene: TRBV7-6
CDR3aa: CASKGDSQPQHF
CDR3nt: TGTGCCAGCAAGGGGGATTCTCAGCCCCAGCATTTT

abundance: .
d_gene: .
j_gene: TRBJ2-1
v_gene: TRBV11-3
CDR3aa: CASSITTISEQFF
CDR3nt: TGTGCCAGCAGCATTACAACTATCAGTGAGCAGTTCTTC

abundance: once
d_gene: TRBD2
j_gene: TRBJ2-1
v_gene: TRBV18
CDR3aa: CASSVLGSGIYNEQFF
CDR3nt: TGTGCCAGCTCGGTTCTAGGTAGCGGGATATATAATGAGCAGTTCTTC

abundance: .
d_gene: .
j_gene: TRBJ2-1
v_gene: TRBV7-2
CDR3aa: CASSFSSYNEQFF
CDR3nt: TGTGCCAGCAGCTTCAGCTCCTACAATGAGCAGTTCTTC

abundance: once
d_gene: .
j_gene: TRBJ2-1
v_gene: TRBV28
CDR3aa: CASSPFGGYNEQFF
CDR3nt: TGTGCCAGCAGCCCATTCGGCGGTTACAATGAGCAGTTCTTC

abundance: .
d_gene: .
j_gene: TRBJ1-5
v_gene: TRBV28
CDR3aa: CASRVGRKPQHF
CDR3nt: TGTGCCAGCAGGGTAGGGAGGAAGCCCCAGCATTTT

abundance: .
d_gene: .
j_gene: TRBJ2-1
v_gene: TRBV19
CDR3aa: CASRQGNEQFF
CDR3nt: TGTGCCAGTAGACAGGGCAATGAGCAGTTCTTC